This TCR beta chain was sequenced for a study of identical twins (dated by TCRdb to 2015 to 2016). Background for the entire study: The study deep-sequenced TCR alpha and beta repertoires from monozygotic twins, unrelated adults of various ages and cord blood to test whether fetal clonotypes persist. To rule out contamination, replicate twin experiments were performed at different times with different library preparation protocols. Broad study findings and their caveats: Out-of-frame TCR alpha sharing in monozygotic twins was systematically underestimated by recombination models, whereas sharing between unrelated individuals was in agreement with the recombination models. Excess twin sharing in beta out-of-frame sequences was weaker because fewer shared sequences lowered the signal-to-noise ratio. Because the same donors could not be followed over many years, the conclusions depended on cross-sectional statistical analysis. Out-of-frame TCR alpha sequences shared between twins showed an excess of low generation-probability sequences compared with coincidental sharing between unrelated individuals. Abundant cord blood beta clonotypes had fewer insertions, young adult naive repertoires showed a similar but weaker trend, and memory repertoires showed no such trend. Invariant T cells such as MAIT and iNKT could partly confound zero-insertion analyses, although diverse VJ usage argued against such confounding for most clonotypes.

Every donor was a healthy Caucasian. Three pairs of female monozygotic twins, all aged about 18 to 29 years, made up the twin cohort. RNA for TCR libraries was isolated from peripheral blood mononuclear cells. CDR1 and CDR2 were assigned from the germline V gene as SGHTA and FQGNSA. Taken from cysteine to phenylalanine, the CDR3 has 14 residues. Only the CDR3 part of the read is kept: 42 bases, read in frame from the first base. V is clipped by 6 bases and J by 6 bases, and the sequence between their germline boundaries is 14 bases long. Turning to this clonotype: Its recognized antigen is unknown. The sample holds no much larger clone one base away, and base qualities are not on file.

Libraries were prepared through 5' RACE. Sequencing instrument: Illumina HiSeq 2000. Template switching introduced a universal primer binding site; the final cDNA contained a unique molecular identifier, enabling accurate counting of TCR cDNA molecules. Specific primers in the conserved constant-segment region were used to synthesize first-strand cDNA for TCR alpha and beta chains. To control for contamination, every cDNA library was double barcoded, receiving both a SMART-Mk sample barcode and Illumina barcodes. TruSeq adapter sequences and Illumina sample barcodes were added in two successive PCR steps. The TCR alpha and beta cDNA libraries were sequenced on the Illumina HiSeq platform using custom primers. Turning to the authors' computational methods: MiGEC was used to process raw reads and extract unique molecular identifiers, and MiXCR was used to find CDR3 positions. For each individual, recombination models were inferred using an EM algorithm with the repgenHMM and IGoR tools. The tcR package in R was used for shared clonotype analysis, with sharing normalized by the product of cloneset sizes. To study raw recombination without the effects of thymic and clonal selection, out-of-frame nonproductive sequences were analyzed. Through fastp at Q25 and MiXCR, TCRdb rebuilt clones from the public reads, retaining in-frame beta chains. Entries are consolidated by CDR3 protein sequence, retaining the most common genes and DNA. TCRdb's processing, not the authors' own work, is the source of the V and J calls. Recorded for this sample are some 730,000 distinct CDR3 sequences; approximately 18% of them occurred a single time. The top ten clonotypes cover around 13% of the sample.

This same sample was also taken into another study, of T cells expressing NK-cell markers. The second study reports: TCR beta-chain repertoires were profiled in sorted CD3+CD56+NKG2C+, CD3+CD56+NKG2C- and CD3+CD56-NKG2C+ T-cell subsets from several donors. Of the eight sequenced donors, seven were found to be HCMV-seropositive and one was found to be HCMV-seronegative. To restrict sorting to alphabetaTCR-expressing T cells, an anti-gammadeltaTCR antibody was added in several experiments. In over five donors, the dominant CD3+CD56+NKG2C+ clonotypes were found to rank among the top 10 CD8+ clonotypes and to make up roughly 1.0-7.0% of CD8+ T cells. Those dominant clonotypes were again the most abundant among CD3+CD56-NKG2C+ cells in a few donors, at about 25-60.1%. It remained unclear whether the expanded NKG2C-expressing T cell clones were specific for HCMV antigens. Randomly selected healthy volunteers, three men and five women, were used as the eight sequenced donors. To determine HCMV serostatus, a commercial ELISA kit was used to detect HCMV-specific IgG in serum. For six donors, bulk peripheral blood T-cell repertoires were also sequenced from unsorted PBMC. MIGEC handled demultiplexing of the reads and grouping by UMI, while MiTCR was used to assemble and quantify clonotypes. To exclude erroneous sequences, any TCR cDNA sequence not supported by at least two reads was discarded. The tcR package was used for downstream repertoire analysis, with clonotypes matched between fractions based on CDR3 nucleotide sequence plus V segment. VDJmatch was used to annotate antigen specificity against VDJdb, with one amino acid substitution allowed in CDR3.

Input material: PBMCs. This chain is built from TRBV7-2 and TRBJ2-2; the D region may be TRBD1 or TRBD2, each matching 6 bases equally. The origin of this receptor is a woman between 18 and 30 years old in good health. The DNA sequence is as follows: TGTGCCAGCAGGCGTCCTGGGGGGCCCGGGGAGCTGTTTTTT. The translation is CASRRPGGPGELFF. Full variable domain (CDR3 extended with the reference TRBV7-2 and TRBJ2-2 proteins): GAGVSQSPSNKVTEKGKDVELRCDPISGHTALYWYRQSLGQGLEFLIYFQGNSAPDKSGLPSDRFSAERTGGSVSTLTIQRTQQEDSAVYLCASRRPGGPGELFFGEGSRLTVL.